These 8 T cell receptor beta chains were all obtained from the same sample, sequenced in a study of cytomegalovirus exposure and HLA in healthy donors. A multiplex PCR was run with 60 Vbeta primers and 13 Jbeta primers. Data came from immunoSEQ multiplex PCR; TCRdb stores just in-frame clones and leaves some out. The sample consists of fewer than 130,000 clones, 65% of them appearing once. Sequenced material: PBMCs. The receptors derive from a man younger than 45 in good health and CMV-seropositive.

The chain uses TRBV5-1 and TRBJ2-2, with D possibly matching TRBD1 (6 bases). CDR3 length: 15 residues. From germline, CDR1 is SGHRS and CDR2 YFSETQ. V lost 3 bases and J lost 4, with 13 bases in between. CDR3 bases: TGCGCCAGCAGCTGGTCAGGGGCGGGCACCGGGGAGCTGTTTTTT. This gives the protein CASSWSGAGTGELFF. Full variable domain (outside the CDR3, taken from reference TRBV5-1 and TRBJ2-2): KAGVTQTPRYLIKTRGQQVTLSCSPISGHRSVSWYQQTPGQGLQFLFEYFSETQRNKGNFPGRFSGRQFSNSRSEMNVSTLELGDSALYLCASSWSGAGTGELFFGEGSRLTVL.

This clone occurred a few times. The chain joins TRBV7-9 to TRBJ1-3, with TRBD1 as a possible D gene (5 bases). The CDR3 has 15 amino acids. V dropped 1 base and J dropped 0 bases, with 7 bases sitting between them. From germline, CDR1 is SEHNR and CDR2 FQNEAQ (reference sequence). The CDR3 sequence is CASSLEGVSGNTIYF. In nucleotides, the CDR3 is TGTGCCAGCAGCTTAGAAGGGGTCTCTGGAAACACCATATATTTT.

The V and J genes are TRBV7-2 and TRBJ1-5; D is unresolved. The ends were cut back, 1 base at V and 0 bases at J, with 7 bases in the middle. This CDR3 is 15 amino acids long. CDR1 SGHTA and CDR2 FQGNSA come from the germline V gene. CDR3 nucleotide sequence: TGTGCCAGCAGCTTAGTCTCAGATAGCAATCAGCCCCAGCATTTT. Protein product: CASSLVSDSNQPQHF.

This chain uses TRBV2 with TRBJ1-5; 9 positions match TRBD1. Germline V gives CDR1 SNHLY, CDR2 FYNNEI. The CDR3 consists of 17 residues. V lost 7 bases, J lost 0 bases, and 10 bases stayed unmatched. The CDR3 spells CASTLDRGSFSNQPQHF. The CDR3 nucleotides are TGTGCCAGCACCCTGGACAGGGGCAGTTTTAGCAATCAGCCCCAGCATTTT.

The J gene is TRBJ1-2, the V gene TRBV7-6; D unresolved. The germline V gene encodes CDR1 SGHVS and CDR2 FNYEAQ. CDR3 length: 13 residues. Trimming removed 1 base at V and 6 bases at J, with 9 bases between. The CDR3 DNA follows: TGTGCCAGCAGCTTAGACCGAGGGAATGGCTACACCTTC. Its translation is CASSLDRGNGYTF.

This sequence joins TRBV6-6 and TRBJ2-5; 10 bases line up with TRBD2. Looked up from germline, CDR1 is MNHNY and CDR2 is SVGAGI (reference sequence). The CDR3 covers 15 residues. J lost 2 bases, V lost 5 bases, and 5 bases had no gene match. The CDR3 sequence: CASSPGTSAQETQYF. DNA for the CDR3: TGTGCCAGCAGTCCCGGGACTAGCGCTCAAGAGACCCAGTACTTC.

The rearrangement uses TRBV9 and TRBJ2-7; 9 positions agree with TRBD1. In germline, CDR1 is SGDLS, CDR2 YYNGEE. The CDR3 sequence is 15 residues long. V trimming: 2 bases; J trimming: 5 bases; junction bases outside the gene matches: 8. The CDR3, as DNA: TGTGCCAGCAGCGTCGCCGGGACAGGGTTACACGAGCAGTACTTC. Amino acid sequence: CASSVAGTGLHEQYF.

The chain employs TRBV6-1 and TRBJ2-7; the match to TRBD1 covers 10 bases. V gave up 7 bases and J gave up 3 bases; unmatched junction bases: 9. Germline CDR1 is MNHNS and CDR2 is SASEGT. The CDR3 has 15 residues. The CDR3 protein is CASKLPGQGFYEQYF. The CDR3 nucleotides are TGTGCCAGCAAACTGCCGGGACAGGGGTTCTACGAGCAGTACTTC.